The source of this TCR beta chain is a study of metastatic and nonmetastatic thyroid tumors. Study in general: For malignant and benign thyroid patients, tumor or nodule tissue and blood were the sources whose repertoires were compared. Study conclusions and caveats: Within blood and tumor, benign nodules reportedly had significantly lower TCR beta diversity than malignant thyroid tumors did.

Authors' methods: The study took CDR3 differences across clinicopathological groups and made a distant-metastasis classifier for papillary thyroid cancer from them. TCRdb called clones again from the PCR reads with MiXCR. The V and J calls, along with clone size, are taken from TCRdb and not from the paper's own processing. The sample has around 22,000 clones, roughly a fifth seen once. This clone was observed many times. Its antigen remains unidentified. The V end lost 2 bases, the J end lost 3 bases, and 10 bases lay between the germline ends. CDR1 and CDR2 from the germline V gene are LGHNA and YSLEER. The length of the CDR3 is 14 residues. All patients were untreated before thyroid surgery.

The chain recombines TRBV4-3 with TRBJ1-2; the D is unclear. The TCR sequence derives from a female donor with papillary thyroid cancer or a benign thyroid nodule (not recorded which). Some clones in this sample may be carry-over from other donors' samples. The sequenced sample was blood. In DNA form, the CDR3 reads TGCGCCAGCAGCCAAATCTACAGCGACTATGGCTACACCTTC. This sequence encodes CASSQIYSDYGYTF.